One and the same sample provided the 14 T cell receptor beta chains below, sequenced in a study of blood T cell repertoires in COVID-19. Here immunoSEQ multiplex PCR was the method, and the copy in TCRdb shows in-frame clones only, minus some. The sample lists some 160,000 clones; 80% to 90% were seen once. Sequenced input: peripheral blood. The receptors derive from a woman in her 70s with acute or convalescent COVID-19.

About this clone itself: A junction end diverges from the germline sequence, so it may reflect a read error. This rearrangement joins TRBV7-7 to TRBJ2-2, with D possibly matching TRBD1 (6 bases). The V gene's germline CDR1 is SSHAT and CDR2 FNYEAQ (reference sequence). This CDR3 comprises 15 residues. The CDR3 protein is CASSPDRQNTGELFF. CDR3 in DNA: TGTGCTAGCAGCCCGGACAGACAGAACACCGGGGAGCTGTTTTTT.

This clone has just one count. This chain connects TRBV2 to TRBJ2-1; 7 bases line up with TRBD2. This CDR3 has 15 amino acids. The germline gives CDR1 SNHLY, CDR2 FYNNEI. Trimming removed 1 base from V and 2 bases from J; junction bases left unmatched: 2. This CDR3 is CASSEGGGPYNEQFF. In DNA form, the CDR3 reads TGTGCCAGCAGTGAAGGGGGAGGGCCCTACAATGAGCAGTTCTTC.

The sample holds a few counts of this clone. The chain employs TRBV19 and TRBJ1-5; 8 nucleotides line up with TRBD1. Germline V gives CDR1 LNHDA, CDR2 SQIVND (reference sequence). The length of the CDR3 is 15 residues. After removal of 6 bases from V and 7 bases from J, the junction contained 11 bases not matched to a gene. In nucleotides, the CDR3 is TGTGCCAGTAGCAACGACAGGGGTGCGAGACAGCCCCAGCATTTT. This encodes CASSNDRGARQPQHF.

This chain links TRBV5-5 with TRBJ1-2; D is uncertain. V was cut by 0 bases and J by 4 bases, with 13 bases left in between. Germline lookup yields CDR1 SGHKS and CDR2 YYEKEE (reference sequence). This CDR3 has 15 residues. This CDR3 is CASSLDPTNFYGYTF. The CDR3 bases are TGTGCCAGCAGCTTGGACCCTACCAACTTCTATGGCTACACCTTC.

This chain joins TRBV18 and TRBJ2-7; 14 nucleotides match TRBD2. CDR3 length equals 17 residues. CDR1 is KGHSH and CDR2 is LQKENI in the germline V gene. V gave up 6 bases and J gave up 3 bases; unmatched junction bases: 10. In nucleotides, the CDR3 is TGTGCCAGCTCGCGGACTAGCGGGGGGAGCCTAGACTACGAGCAGTACTTC. Translating it yields CASSRTSGGSLDYEQYF.

This chain connects TRBV7-2 to TRBJ1-1; tentative D call: TRBD1 (6 bases). V was trimmed by 1 base and J by 5 bases, leaving 11 bases between them. This CDR3 has 14 amino acids. Per the germline V gene, CDR1 is SGHTA and CDR2 is FQGNSA. CDR3 loop: CASSLGRGGTEAFF. Here the CDR3 DNA reads TGTGCCAGCAGCTTAGGTAGGGGGGGGACTGAAGCTTTCTTT.

The CDR3 is CASSSPGRGGDYSNQPQHF. DNA of the CDR3: TGTGCCAGCAGTTCCCCGGGACGCGGAGGGGATTATAGCAATCAGCCCCAGCATTTT. This chain uses TRBV6-2 or TRBV6-3 with TRBJ1-5; weak D call: TRBD1 (5 bases). V lost 4 bases to trimming and J lost 0 bases, with 22 bases between them. CDR1 and CDR2 from the germline V gene are MNHEY and SVGEGT. The CDR3 has 19 amino acids.

V and J are TRBV5-5 and TRBJ2-5; a possible D gene is TRBD1 (6 bases). The CDR3 has 15 amino acids. Germline V gene sequence: CDR1 SGHKS, CDR2 YYEKEE (reference sequence). Trimming shortened V by 4 bases and J by 1 base, and 14 bases separated the two germline ends. The CDR3 loop reads CASSRRGQPQETQYF. CDR3 DNA sequence: TGTGCCAGCAGCCGGAGAGGACAGCCCCAAGAGACCCAGTACTTC.

The sample holds a few counts of this clone. The chain couples TRBV5-8 to TRBJ1-2; D may be TRBD1 (6 bases). The CDR3 loop spans 16 amino acids. Germline values: CDR1 SGHTS, CDR2 YDEGEE. V lost 0 bases and J 2 bases, leaving 14 bases between the germline ends. As DNA, the CDR3 is TGTGCCAGCAGCTTGGCTTTGACAGGCCTAAACTATGGCTACACCTTC. This translates into CASSLALTGLNYGYTF.

V is TRBV6-1 and J is TRBJ1-5, with a possible D match to TRBD1 (5 bases). This CDR3 has 17 amino acids. Germline CDR1 and CDR2: MNHNS and SASEGT. The ends were cut back, 2 bases at V and 3 bases at J, with 17 bases in the middle. CDR3 sequence: CASSERSGGGFNQPQHF. In DNA, the CDR3 is TGTGCCAGCAGTGAAAGGTCCGGGGGGGGATTCAATCAGCCCCAGCATTTT.

Written as DNA, the CDR3 is TGTGCCAGGAAACAGGGAAGCAATCAGCCCCAGCATTTT. It specifies CARKQGSNQPQHF. This rearrangement joins TRBV5-3 to TRBJ1-5; tentative D call: TRBD1 (6 bases). TRBV5-3 belongs to the ORF category, with a function that is uncertain. V gave up 8 bases and J gave up 1 base, with 10 bases separating them. The CDR3 has 13 amino acids.

This clone was seen a single time. The chain carries TRBV4-1 and TRBJ1-5; 7 nucleotides match TRBD1. Unmatched junction bases numbered 6, after V lost 5 bases and J lost 8 bases. Germline V CDR1 and CDR2: MGHRA, YSYEKL. The CDR3 has 13 residues. CDR3 in amino acids: CASSGQVAEPQHF. In nucleotides, the CDR3 is TGCGCCAGCAGCGGACAGGTTGCTGAGCCCCAGCATTTT.

The chain has TRBV6-2 or TRBV6-3 and TRBJ1-2; 8 bases are shared with TRBD1. Unmatched junction bases numbered 6, after V lost 2 bases and J lost 4 bases. The CDR3 totals 15 residues. Germline lookup yields CDR1 MNHEY and CDR2 SVGEGT. The CDR3 region is CASSYATGVAYGYTF. The CDR3 nucleotides are TGTGCCAGCAGTTACGCGACAGGGGTGGCCTATGGCTACACCTTC.

The rearrangement joins TRBV11-2 to TRBJ1-6, with 8 bases lining up with TRBD1. This CDR3 spans 16 amino acids. The V gene's germline CDR1 is SGHAT and CDR2 FQNNGV. After removal of 1 base from V and 7 bases from J, the junction contained 6 bases not matched to a gene. This CDR3 is CASSLGQGAKNSPLHF. As DNA, the CDR3 is TGTGCCAGCAGCTTAGGGCAGGGGGCTAAGAATTCACCCCTCCACTTT.